Sequencing of this TCR beta chain was carried out in a study of T cells in Graves' hyperthyroidism and ophthalmopathy. General observations from the study: Most expanded thyroid clonotypes above 0.001 recurred in blood.

TCR beta CDR3 regions were amplified from RNA transcripts. The HTBI primer set was used in a first-round RT-PCR of the TCR CDR3. TCRdb re-called the multiplex PCR reads through MiXCR, storing one row per CDR3 protein. This sample yields around 360,000 distinct CDR3 sequences, of which around 15% are seen a single time; roughly a fifth belongs to the top ten. Germline-derived CDR1 and CDR2 are SGHAT and FQNNGV. The V and J ends lost 5 bases and 3 bases, in that order; junction bases with no gene match: 13. The CDR3 length is 17 residues. Each person with ophthalmopathy scored at least 3 on the Clinical Activity Score, reached NOSPECS grade 4 or higher, and had been ill under 3 months. Clinicians diagnosed patients from clinical symptoms, serum thyroxine and TRAb, thyroid ultrasound and orbital computed tomography. Points on this clonotype: Its antigen is undetermined.

The sequence came from a woman in her fifties or sixties with Graves' ophthalmopathy. The chain links TRBV11-2 to TRBJ2-5; 9 nucleotides match TRBD2. The sample taken for sequencing was blood. CDR3 bases: TGTGCCAGCAGCCCAGCGCGGGGCGGGAGGGCCGAAGAGACCCAGTACTTC. Translating it yields CASSPARGGRAEETQYF. The full variable domain, completed using reference TRBV11-2 and TRBJ2-5, is EAGVAQSPRYKIIEKRQSVAFWCNPISGHATLYWYQQILGQGPKLLIQFQNNGVVDDSQLPKDRFSAERLKGVDSTLKIQPAKLEDSAVYLCASSPARGGRAEETQYFGPGTRLLVL.